The TCR beta chain described here comes from a study of T cells in Graves' hyperthyroidism and ophthalmopathy. Study-wide findings and caveats: A 13 V-J model separated ophthalmopathy from stable hyperthyroidism. Median prediction lead before ophthalmopathy onset was about 6.5 months with the model.

At least 3 on the Clinical Activity Score was recorded for ophthalmopathy patients, who also had NOSPECS grade at least 4 and duration under 3 months. RNA transcripts yielded amplified TCR beta CDR3 regions. When the TCR CDR3 underwent first-round RT-PCR, the HTBI primer set was used. MiXCR, applied by TCRdb to the multiplex PCR reads, yields one record per CDR3 protein. The sample consists of approximately 600,000 distinct CDR3 sequences, approximately 15% of them appearing once. The CDR3 has 13 amino acids. Trimming took 2 bases from V and 5 from J, leaving 7 bases between them. CDR1 and CDR2 (germline): MDHEN, SYDVKM. This clonotype came up many times. Its antigen is unknown.

This chain joins TRBV28 and TRBJ1-3; D is unclear. Input material: blood. The receptor comes from a woman in her 40s with Graves' ophthalmopathy. Here the CDR3 reads CASSLGGRNTIYF. The CDR3 DNA follows: TGTGCCAGCAGTTTAGGAGGAAGAAACACCATATATTTT.